A selection of T cell receptor beta chains follows, all from one sample in a study of T cell repertoires in cytomegalovirus infection. TCRdb independently ran MiXCR on the reads; one entry per CDR3 protein. The sample carries about 530,000 distinct CDR3 sequences, 26% recorded once. The specimen was PBMCs. The source is a human donor in good health (CMV status not recorded). Some clones in this sample may be carry-over from other donors' samples. CDR3s include the opening cysteine and the closing phenylalanine or tryptophan. The D gene is left open where the match is weak. A clone size is listed for some rows: how often the clone was seen (once, few, many), or a class if it is expanded.

>.|few|TRBJ2-7|TRBV6-5
CASSYQPSLPSYEQYF
TGTGCCAGCAGTTACCAACCTTCTCTACCTTCCTACGAGCAGTACTTC
>.|.|TRBJ1-4|TRBV5-1
CASSLDLGGLEGLFF
TGCGCCAGCAGCTTGGATCTGGGCGGCCTAGAAGGACTGTTTTTT
>TRBD1|.|TRBJ1-1|TRBV6-5
CASSYSGTGATEAFF
TGTGCCAGCAGTTACTCTGGGACAGGGGCCACTGAAGCTTTCTTT
>.|few|TRBJ2-6|TRBV5-4
CASSLLSGPSPGANVLTF
TGTGCCAGCAGCTTGCTCTCGGGCCCTTCCCCTGGGGCCAACGTCCTGACTTTC
>.|.|TRBJ1-2|TRBV11-2
CASSRHSPHYGYTF
TGTGCCAGCAGCCGCCATTCTCCCCACTATGGCTACACCTTC
>.|.|TRBJ2-1|TRBV12-3/TRBV12-4
CASSSGVVTF
TGTGCCAGCAGTTCAGGGGTGGTTACCTTC
>.|.|TRBJ2-4|TRBV6-2/TRBV6-3
CASGRQGFKNIQYF
TGTGCCAGCGGCCGCCAGGGTTTCAAAAACATTCAGTACTTC
>TRBD1|many|TRBJ2-3|TRBV6-1
CASSTGGAADTQYF
TGTGCCAGCAGTACAGGGGGCGCGGCAGATACGCAGTATTTT
>.|.|TRBJ1-1|TRBV6-5
CASMGLGGAFF
TGTGCCAGCATGGGGCTCGGGGGAGCTTTCTTT
>TRBD2|few|TRBJ2-3|TRBV20-1
CSASPFFGGRDGDTQYF
TGCAGTGCTAGTCCCTTCTTCGGCGGGAGGGATGGAGATACGCAGTATTTT
>.|few|TRBJ1-6|TRBV6-5
CASSYSKGGIDNSPLHF
TGTGCCAGCAGTTACTCGAAGGGAGGAATTGATAATTCACCCCTCCACTTT
>TRBD2|.|TRBJ2-5|TRBV12-3/TRBV12-4
CASSLGTSESQYF
TGTGCCAGCAGTTTGGGGACTAGCGAGAGCCAGTACTTC
>.|many|TRBJ2-3|TRBV11-2
CASSSRTGELSTDTQYF
TGTGCCAGCAGCTCACGGACTGGAGAGCTTAGCACAGATACGCAGTATTTT
>TRBD2|few|TRBJ2-1|TRBV19
CASSGTSGSNYNEQFF
TGTGCCAGTAGTGGGACTAGCGGGAGCAATTACAATGAGCAGTTCTTC
>TRBD2|.|TRBJ2-6|TRBV28
CASSLLPGGTLTYGRGANVLTF
TGTGCCAGCAGTTTGTTGCCCGGTGGGACTCTTACGTACGGGAGGGGGGCCAACGTCCTGACTTTC
>TRBD2|many|TRBJ2-3|TRBV7-8
CASSPGTILTDTQYF
TGTGCCAGCAGCCCAGGGACTATACTCACAGATACGCAGTATTTT
>TRBD2|many|TRBJ2-3|TRBV7-2
CASSKAGSTDTQYF
TGTGCCAGCAGTAAAGCGGGAAGCACAGATACGCAGTATTTT
>.|.|TRBJ2-3|TRBV7-6
CASSSRTFTDTQYF
TGTGCCAGCAGCTCCAGAACCTTCACAGATACGCAGTATTTT
>.|.|TRBJ1-1|TRBV20-1
CSARAGGPNTEAFF
TGCAGTGCTAGAGCTGGAGGCCCCAACACTGAAGCTTTCTTT
>.|few|TRBJ2-1|TRBV28
CASSLVRGGWGEQFF
TGTGCCAGCAGTTTGGTACGCGGGGGCTGGGGTGAGCAGTTCTTC
>.|many|TRBJ2-1|TRBV7-9
CASSPTRLVDEQFF
TGTGCCAGCAGCCCCACGAGGCTAGTCGATGAGCAGTTCTTC
>TRBD1|few|TRBJ2-7|TRBV12-3/TRBV12-4
CASSLAPQGGSYEQYF
TGTGCCAGCAGTTTAGCCCCACAGGGGGGCTCCTACGAGCAGTACTTC
>TRBD1|.|TRBJ1-4|TRBV28
CASSPAPTGWNEKLFF
TGTGCCAGCAGTCCTGCCCCGACAGGGTGGAATGAAAAACTGTTTTTT
>.|few|TRBJ2-7|TRBV7-2
CASSLEGPPGEQYF
TGTGCCAGCAGCCTCGAGGGTCCCCCCGGTGAGCAGTACTTC
>.|.|TRBJ1-2|TRBV7-9
CASSLFQGPDGYTF
TGTGCCAGCAGCTTATTTCAGGGGCCGGATGGCTACACCTTC
>.|.|TRBJ2-7|TRBV27
CASSLNSVYEQYF
TGTGCCAGCAGTTTAAACTCGGTCTACGAGCAGTACTTC
>TRBD1|.|TRBJ1-5|TRBV30
CAWSTGGQPQHF
TGTGCCTGGAGTACAGGGGGTCAGCCCCAGCATTTT
>.|.|TRBJ2-3|TRBV29-1
CSVEDQIARGTDTQYF
TGCAGCGTTGAAGATCAGATTGCCAGGGGCACAGATACGCAGTATTTT
>TRBD2|few|TRBJ2-1|TRBV6-2/TRBV6-3
CASRQAGVEQFF
TGTGCCAGCAGACAAGCGGGAGTGGAGCAGTTCTTC
>.|many|TRBJ1-1|TRBV7-2
CASSPWTANTEAFF
TGTGCCAGCAGCCCCTGGACAGCCAACACTGAAGCTTTCTTT
>.|.|TRBJ2-7|TRBV6-8
CASTLLRGSYEQYF
TGTGCCAGCACCCTCCTTCGGGGGTCCTACGAGCAGTACTTC
>.|.|TRBJ1-6|TRBV6-6
CASSYSKLNSPLHF
TGTGCCAGCAGTTACTCGAAATTGAATTCACCCCTCCACTTT
>.|.|TRBJ1-2|TRBV20-1
CSARDPGGADYGYTF
TGCAGTGCTAGGGACCCGGGTGGGGCTGACTATGGCTACACCTTC
>.|.|TRBJ1-3|TRBV7-2
CASSLMGAFSGNTIYF
TGTGCCAGCAGCTTAATGGGGGCGTTCTCTGGAAACACCATATATTTT
>.|few|TRBJ1-1|TRBV28
CASSLGREDTEAFF
TGTGCCAGCAGTTTAGGCAGGGAAGACACTGAAGCTTTCTTT
>.|many|TRBJ1-1|TRBV7-2
CASSLGRQVEAFF
TGTGCCAGCAGCTTAGGTCGGCAGGTTGAAGCTTTCTTT
>.|few|TRBJ2-1|TRBV5-4
CASSLTGRIHEQFF
TGTGCCAGCAGCTTGACGGGAAGAATCCATGAGCAGTTCTTC
>.|.|TRBJ2-1|TRBV27
CASATVVRHEQFF
TGTGCCAGCGCGACGGTCGTGCGGCATGAGCAGTTCTTC
>.|few|TRBJ2-1|TRBV11-3
CASSLDPISGEQFF
TGTGCCAGCAGCTTGGACCCGATTAGCGGAGAGCAGTTCTTC
>TRBD1|.|TRBJ1-5|TRBV19
CASTLDRGHQPQHF
TGTGCCAGTACCCTTGACAGGGGCCATCAGCCCCAGCATTTT